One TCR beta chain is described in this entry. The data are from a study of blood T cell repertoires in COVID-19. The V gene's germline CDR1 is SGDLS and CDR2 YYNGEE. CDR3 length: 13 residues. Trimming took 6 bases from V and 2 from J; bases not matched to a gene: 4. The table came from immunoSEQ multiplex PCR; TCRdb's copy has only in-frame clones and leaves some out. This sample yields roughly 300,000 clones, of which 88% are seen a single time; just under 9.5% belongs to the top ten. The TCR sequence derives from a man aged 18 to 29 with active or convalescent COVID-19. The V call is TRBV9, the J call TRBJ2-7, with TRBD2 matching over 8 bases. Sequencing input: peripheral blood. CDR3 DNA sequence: TGTGCCAGCAATGACGGGGGGGCCTACGAGCAGTACTTC. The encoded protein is CASNDGGAYEQYF.